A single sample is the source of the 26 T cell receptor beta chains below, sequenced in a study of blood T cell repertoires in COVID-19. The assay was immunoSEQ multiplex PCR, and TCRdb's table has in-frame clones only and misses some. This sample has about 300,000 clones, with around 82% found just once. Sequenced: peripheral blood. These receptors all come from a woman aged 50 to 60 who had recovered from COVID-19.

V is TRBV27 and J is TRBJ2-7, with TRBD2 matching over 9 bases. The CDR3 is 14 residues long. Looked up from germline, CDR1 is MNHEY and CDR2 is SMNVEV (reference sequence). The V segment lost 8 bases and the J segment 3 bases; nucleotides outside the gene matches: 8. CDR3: CASGSGLAHYEQYF. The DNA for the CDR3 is TGTGCCAGCGGGTCGGGACTAGCTCACTACGAGCAGTACTTC.

Written as DNA, the CDR3 is TGTGCCAGCAGCTCGGTAGGGACAGGAGCTTTCTTT. It encodes CASSSVGTGAFF. The J gene is TRBJ1-1, the V gene TRBV5-4; TRBD1 matches at 8 bases. CDR3 size: 12 residues. V was clipped by 3 bases and J by 10 bases; unmatched bases: 5. The V gene's germline CDR1 is SGHNT and CDR2 YYREEE (reference sequence).

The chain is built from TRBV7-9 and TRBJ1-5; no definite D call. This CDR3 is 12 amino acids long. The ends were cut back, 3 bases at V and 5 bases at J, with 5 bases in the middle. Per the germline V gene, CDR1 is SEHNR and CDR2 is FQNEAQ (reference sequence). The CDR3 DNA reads TGTGCCAGCAGCTTTACTCATCAGCCCCAGCATTTT. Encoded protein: CASSFTHQPQHF. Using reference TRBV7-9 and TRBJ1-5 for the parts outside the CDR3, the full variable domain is DTGVSQNPRHKITKRGQNVTFRCDPISEHNRLYWYRQTLGQGPEFLTYFQNEAQLEKSRLLSDRFSAERPKGSFSTLEIQRTEQGDSAMYLCASSFTHQPQHFGDGTRLSIL.

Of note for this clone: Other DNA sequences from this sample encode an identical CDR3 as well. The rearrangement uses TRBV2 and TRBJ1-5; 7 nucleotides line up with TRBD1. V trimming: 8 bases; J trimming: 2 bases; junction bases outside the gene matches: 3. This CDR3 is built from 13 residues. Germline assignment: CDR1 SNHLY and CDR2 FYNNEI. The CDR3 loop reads CASSGTGNQPQHF. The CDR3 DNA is TGTGCCAGCTCCGGGACAGGCAATCAGCCCCAGCATTTT.

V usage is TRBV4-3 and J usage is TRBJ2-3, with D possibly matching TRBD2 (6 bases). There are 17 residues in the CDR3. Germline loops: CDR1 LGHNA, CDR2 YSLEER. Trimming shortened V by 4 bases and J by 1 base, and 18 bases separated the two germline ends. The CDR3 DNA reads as TGCGCCAGCAGCCCCACGGCGGGAAGGGGTGGCACAGATACGCAGTATTTT. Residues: CASSPTAGRGGTDTQYF.

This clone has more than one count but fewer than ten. The CDR3 sequence: CASQPGHVNQPQHF. For the CDR3, the DNA is TGTGCCAGCCAACCGGGACACGTCAATCAGCCCCAGCATTTT. The chain couples TRBV19 to TRBJ1-5; D might be TRBD1 (6 bases). Trimming removed 9 bases from V and 3 bases from J, with 15 bases in between. The CDR3 is 14 residues long. Germline V gene sequence: CDR1 LNHDA, CDR2 SQIVND (reference sequence).

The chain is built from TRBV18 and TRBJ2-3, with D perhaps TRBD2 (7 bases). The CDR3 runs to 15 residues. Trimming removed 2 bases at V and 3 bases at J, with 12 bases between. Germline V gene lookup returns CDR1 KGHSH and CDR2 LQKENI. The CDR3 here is CASSPIQGGTDTQYF. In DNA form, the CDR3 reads TGTGCCAGCTCACCAATACAGGGAGGGACAGATACGCAGTATTTT.

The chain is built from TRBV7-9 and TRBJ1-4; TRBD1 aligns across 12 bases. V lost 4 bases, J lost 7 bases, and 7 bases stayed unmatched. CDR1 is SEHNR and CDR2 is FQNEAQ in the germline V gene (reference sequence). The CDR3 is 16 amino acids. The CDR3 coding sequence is TGTGCCAGCAGCTACCGGGACAGGGGGCGCACTGAAAAACTGTTTTTT. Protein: CASSYRDRGRTEKLFF.

The CDR3 DNA sequence: TGTGCCAGCAGTTTATGGGCTAGCGGGAGGGGCACTTGGGCCCAGTACTTC. Translation: CASSLWASGRGTWAQYF. V and J are TRBV27 and TRBJ2-5; 12 bases map to TRBD2. Germline assignment: CDR1 MNHEY and CDR2 SMNVEV (reference sequence). The CDR3 loop spans 17 amino acids. The trim removed 1 base at V and 9 bases at J, leaving 12 bases unmatched.

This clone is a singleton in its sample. The CDR3 spells CASSFLSRGESYTF. DNA for the CDR3: TGTGCCAGCAGCTTTCTTAGCAGGGGGGAAAGCTACACCTTC. The chain employs TRBV5-4 and TRBJ1-2; 7 bases are a match to TRBD1. CDR1 SGHNT and CDR2 YYREEE come from the germline V gene (reference sequence). This CDR3 comprises 14 residues. The V and J ends lost 2 bases and 9 bases, in that order; junction bases with no gene match: 10.

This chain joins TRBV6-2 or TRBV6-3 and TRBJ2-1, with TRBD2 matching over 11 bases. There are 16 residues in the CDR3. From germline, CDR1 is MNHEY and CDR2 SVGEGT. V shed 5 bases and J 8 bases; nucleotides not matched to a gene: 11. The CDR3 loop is CASSRHSGRDVDEQFF. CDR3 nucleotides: TGTGCCAGCAGTAGACATAGCGGGAGGGATGTCGATGAGCAGTTCTTC.

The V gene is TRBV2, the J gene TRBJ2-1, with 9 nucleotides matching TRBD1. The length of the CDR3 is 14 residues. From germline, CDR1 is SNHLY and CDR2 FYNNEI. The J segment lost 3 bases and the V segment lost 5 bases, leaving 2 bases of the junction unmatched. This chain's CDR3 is CASSWDRVYNEQFF. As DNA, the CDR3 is TGTGCCAGCAGTTGGGACAGGGTCTACAATGAGCAGTTCTTC.

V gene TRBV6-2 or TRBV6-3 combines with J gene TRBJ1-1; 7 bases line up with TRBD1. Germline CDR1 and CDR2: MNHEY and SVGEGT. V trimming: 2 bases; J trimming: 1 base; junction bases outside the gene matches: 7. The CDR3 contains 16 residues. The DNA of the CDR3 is TGTGCCAGCAGTTACAAAACCGGGACAGCGAACACTGAAGCTTTCTTT. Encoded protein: CASSYKTGTANTEAFF.

The CDR3 loop is CASSQLGGDTQYF. CDR3 bases: TGTGCCAGCAGCCAGTTGGGAGGAGATACGCAGTATTTT. The chain employs TRBV7-3 and TRBJ2-3; maybe TRBD2 (6 bases). Germline V CDR1 and CDR2: SGHTA, FQGTGA. CDR3 size: 13 residues. Trimming cost V 5 bases and J 5 bases, with 11 bases left between them.

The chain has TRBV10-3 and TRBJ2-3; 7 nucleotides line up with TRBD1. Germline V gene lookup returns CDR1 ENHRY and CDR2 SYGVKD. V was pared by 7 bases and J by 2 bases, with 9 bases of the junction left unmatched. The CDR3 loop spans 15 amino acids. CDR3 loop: CAIKGRQGHTDTQYF. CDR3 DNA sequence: TGTGCCATCAAGGGCCGACAGGGCCACACAGATACGCAGTATTTT.

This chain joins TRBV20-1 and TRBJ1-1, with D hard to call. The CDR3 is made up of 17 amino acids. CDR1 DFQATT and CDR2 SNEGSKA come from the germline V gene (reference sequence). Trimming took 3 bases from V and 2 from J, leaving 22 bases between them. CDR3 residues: CSASSLLGTTRNTEAFF. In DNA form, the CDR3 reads TGCAGTGCTAGTTCCCTTTTGGGCACGACACGAAACACTGAAGCTTTCTTT.

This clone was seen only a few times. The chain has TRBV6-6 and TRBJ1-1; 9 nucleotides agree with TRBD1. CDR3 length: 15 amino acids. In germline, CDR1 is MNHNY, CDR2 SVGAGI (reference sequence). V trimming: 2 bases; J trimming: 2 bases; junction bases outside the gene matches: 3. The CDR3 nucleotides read TGTGCCAGCAGTTACCGACAGGGGGTCAACACTGAAGCTTTCTTT. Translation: CASSYRQGVNTEAFF.

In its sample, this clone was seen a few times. The CDR3 DNA reads as TGCGCCAGCAGCTTGGTTGGACAGGGTTCCTATAATTCACCCCTCCACTTT. Amino acid sequence: CASSLVGQGSYNSPLHF. This chain joins TRBV5-1 and TRBJ1-6, with TRBD1 identical over 8 bases. CDR1 is SGHRS, CDR2 YFSETQ, per germline. The CDR3 is 17 amino acids. J gave up 1 base and V 0 bases, and 3 bases lay outside the gene matches.

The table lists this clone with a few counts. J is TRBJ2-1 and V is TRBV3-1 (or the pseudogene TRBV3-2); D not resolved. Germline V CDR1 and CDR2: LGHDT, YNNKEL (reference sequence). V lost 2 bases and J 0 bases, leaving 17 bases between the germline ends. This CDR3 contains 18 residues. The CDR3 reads CASSQTSTALYSYNEQFF. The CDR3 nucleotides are TGTGCCAGCAGCCAAACAAGTACAGCCCTATACTCCTACAATGAGCAGTTCTTC.

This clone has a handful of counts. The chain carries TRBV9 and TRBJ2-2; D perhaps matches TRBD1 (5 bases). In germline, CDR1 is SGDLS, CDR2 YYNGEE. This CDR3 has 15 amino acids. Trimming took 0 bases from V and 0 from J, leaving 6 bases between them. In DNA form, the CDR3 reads TGTGCCAGCAGCGTAGCAGGGTCGAACACCGGGGAGCTGTTTTTT. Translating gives CASSVAGSNTGELFF.

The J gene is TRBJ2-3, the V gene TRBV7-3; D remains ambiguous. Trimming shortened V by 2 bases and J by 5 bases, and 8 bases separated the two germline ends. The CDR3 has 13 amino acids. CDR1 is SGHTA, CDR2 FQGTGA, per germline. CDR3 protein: CASSLGEGDTQYF. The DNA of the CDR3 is TGTGCCAGCAGCTTAGGAGAAGGAGATACGCAGTATTTT.

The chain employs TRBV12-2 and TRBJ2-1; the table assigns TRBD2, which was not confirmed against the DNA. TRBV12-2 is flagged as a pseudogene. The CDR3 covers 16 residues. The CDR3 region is CASRLEGAGGDNEQFF. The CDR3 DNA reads TGTGCAAGTCGCTTAGAAGGAGCGGGAGGGGACAATGAGCAGTTCTTC.

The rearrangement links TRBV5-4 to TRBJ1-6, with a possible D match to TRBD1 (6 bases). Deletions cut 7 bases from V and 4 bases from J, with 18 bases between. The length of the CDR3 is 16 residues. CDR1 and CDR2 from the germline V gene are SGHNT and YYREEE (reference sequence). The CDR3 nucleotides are TGTGCCAGCGGGATAGGGGGGGGCGCTTATAATTCACCCCTCCACTTT. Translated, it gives CASGIGGGAYNSPLHF.

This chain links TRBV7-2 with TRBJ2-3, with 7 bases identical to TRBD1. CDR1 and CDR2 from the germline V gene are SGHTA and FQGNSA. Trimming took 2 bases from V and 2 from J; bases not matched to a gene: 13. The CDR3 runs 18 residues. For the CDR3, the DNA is TGTGCCAGCAGCTTAATCGGATTCGGGACAGTCTCCACAGATACGCAGTATTTT. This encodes CASSLIGFGTVSTDTQYF.

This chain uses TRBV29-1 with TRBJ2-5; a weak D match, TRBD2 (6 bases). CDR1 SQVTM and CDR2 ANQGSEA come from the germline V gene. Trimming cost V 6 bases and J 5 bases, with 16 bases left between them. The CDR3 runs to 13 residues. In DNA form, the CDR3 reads TGCAGCGTGGGAGGTCAGGCGACGGAGACCCAGTACTTC. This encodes CSVGGQATETQYF.

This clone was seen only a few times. DNA of the CDR3: TGTGCCAGCGGAGAGGGGAACACTGAAGCTTTCTTT. This codes for CASGEGNTEAFF. This chain uses TRBV27 with TRBJ1-1, with D uncertain. CDR3 size: 12 residues. The ends were cut back, 8 bases at V and 1 base at J, with 8 bases in the middle. Germline V CDR1 and CDR2: MNHEY, SMNVEV (reference sequence).